Following are 28 T cell receptor beta chains from one sample sequenced in a study of blood T cell repertoires in COVID-19. The table came from immunoSEQ multiplex PCR; TCRdb's copy has only in-frame clones and leaves some out. The data contain nearly 300,000 clones, roughly nine tenths of them singletons. The sequenced sample was PBMCs or T cells enriched from blood (not recorded which). The receptors derive from a woman aged 50 to 65 who had been exposed to COVID-19.

V usage is TRBV6-5 and J usage is TRBJ2-3; D is unresolved. Germline V lookup: CDR1 MNHEY, CDR2 SVGAGI. The V and J ends lost 0 bases and 3 bases respectively, with 7 bases between them. The CDR3 contains 14 residues. This CDR3 reads CASSYSHATDTQYF. For the CDR3, the DNA is TGTGCCAGCAGTTACTCACACGCAACAGATACGCAGTATTTT.

This chain connects TRBV12-3 or TRBV12-4 to TRBJ2-3; D gene ambiguous. Trimming cost V 6 bases and J 4 bases, with 5 bases left between them. The CDR3 is 11 residues long. The CDR3 coding sequence is TGTGCCAGCAGACAGTCAGATACGCAGTATTTT. It is translated as CASRQSDTQYF.

As concerns this clone: A junction boundary mismatches the germline segment, possibly from a read error. V usage is TRBV7-7 and J usage is TRBJ1-4; D perhaps matches TRBD1 (6 bases). CDR1 SSHAT and CDR2 FNYEAQ come from the germline V gene (reference sequence). The CDR3 runs to 15 residues. Written as DNA, the CDR3 is TGTGCTAGCAGCTTAACGACAGGATCAAATGAAAAACTGTTTTTT. It is translated as CASSLTTGSNEKLFF.

The genes are TRBV30 and TRBJ1-4; D might be TRBD1 (6 bases). Trimming pared 4 bases from V and 7 bases from J, leaving 10 bases between. Germline values: CDR1 GTSNPN, CDR2 SVGIG (reference sequence). This CDR3 region has 12 residues. In nucleotides, the CDR3 is TGTGCCTGGAACAGGGTTGGTGAAAAACTGTTTTTT. Protein sequence: CAWNRVGEKLFF. Supplemented by reference TRBV30 and TRBJ1-4, the full variable domain reads SQTIHQWPATLVQPVGSPLSLECTVEGTSNPNLYWYRQAAGRGLQLLFYSVGIGQISSEVPQNLSASRPQDRQFILSSKKLLLSDSGFYLCAWNRVGEKLFFGSGTQLSVL.

This chain uses TRBV5-1 with TRBJ2-1; 8 bases line up with TRBD1. The V and J ends lost 3 bases and 1 base, in that order; junction bases with no gene match: 3. The germline gives CDR1 SGHRS, CDR2 YFSETQ. There are 15 residues in the CDR3. CDR3 protein: CASSWTGLSYNEQFF. DNA of the CDR3: TGCGCCAGCAGCTGGACAGGGCTTTCCTACAATGAGCAGTTCTTC.

The V call is TRBV5-5, the J call TRBJ2-7, with D maybe TRBD1 (5 bases). The germline V and J ends were trimmed by 0 bases and 2 bases, with 12 bases remaining between them. The germline V gene encodes CDR1 SGHKS and CDR2 YYEKEE (reference sequence). This CDR3 comprises 15 residues. The CDR3 loop is CASSLVGVGPYEQYF. The CDR3 nucleotides read TGTGCCAGCAGCTTGGTAGGGGTCGGACCCTACGAGCAGTACTTC.

The CDR3 DNA follows: TGTGCCAGCAGTATCCTGAACACCGGGGAGCTGTTTTTT. The encoded protein is CASSILNTGELFF. This chain connects TRBV27 to TRBJ2-2; no clear D gene. Trimming pared 5 bases from V and 1 base from J, leaving 5 bases between. Germline assignment: CDR1 MNHEY and CDR2 SMNVEV (reference sequence). This CDR3 spans 13 amino acids.

The chain carries TRBV7-2 and TRBJ2-5, with 10 bases matching TRBD2. The junction had 6 bases not matched to a gene; V was cut back by 5 bases and J by 3 bases. The CDR3 is 15 amino acids. CDR1 and CDR2 from the germline V gene are SGHTA and FQGNSA. The DNA for the CDR3 is TGTGCCAGCAGCCGGACTAGCGGTAGAGAAGAGACCCAGTACTTC. Amino acids: CASSRTSGREETQYF.

The chain uses TRBV5-4 and TRBJ2-3, with 8 positions matching TRBD2. Trimming at V came to 0 bases and at J to 6 bases, leaving 9 bases not matched to a gene. This CDR3 contains 16 residues. Germline V gene lookup returns CDR1 SGHNT and CDR2 YYREEE (reference sequence). CDR3 loop: CASSLAAGEHTDTQYF. In nucleotides, the CDR3 is TGTGCCAGCAGCTTGGCAGCGGGGGAGCACACCGATACGCAGTATTTT.

V usage is TRBV7-2 and J usage is TRBJ2-5, with 15 positions matching TRBD2. J was trimmed by 0 bases and V by 5 bases; bases with no gene match: 7. The CDR3 extends over 18 amino acids. Germline V gives CDR1 SGHTA, CDR2 FQGNSA. CDR3 residues: CASSIWTSGGAYQETQYF. In DNA, the CDR3 is TGTGCCAGCAGCATCTGGACTAGCGGGGGGGCCTACCAAGAGACCCAGTACTTC.

The chain combines TRBV13 with TRBJ2-1; possibly TRBD1 for D (6 bases). V dropped 5 bases and J dropped 9 bases, with 14 bases sitting between them. The germline CDR1 and CDR2 sequences are PRHDT and FYEKMQ (reference sequence). The CDR3 spans 13 residues. The CDR3 coding sequence is TGTGCCAGCAGCCCAACAGGGTTCACTGAGCAGTTCTTC. Translated: CASSPTGFTEQFF.

V usage is TRBV27 and J usage is TRBJ1-1; TRBD1 aligns across 7 bases. The CDR3 extends over 14 amino acids. Germline CDR1 and CDR2: MNHEY and SMNVEV (reference sequence). V dropped 5 bases and J dropped 0; count of bases not matched to a gene: 3. The DNA of the CDR3 is TGTGCCAGCAGTCCGGGACAGCTGAACACTGAAGCTTTCTTT. Its translation is CASSPGQLNTEAFF.

The V call is TRBV3-1 (or the pseudogene TRBV3-2), the J call TRBJ1-1; 7 bases are shared with TRBD1. The CDR3 has 16 residues. Germline V gene lookup returns CDR1 LGHDT and CDR2 YNNKEL (reference sequence). With 4 bases clipped from V and 0 bases from J, the junction kept 8 bases outside the gene matches. The CDR3 region is CASSPRTGPMNTEAFF. CDR3 nucleotides: TGTGCCAGCAGCCCCCGGACAGGTCCGATGAACACTGAAGCTTTCTTT.

This chain links TRBV7-9 with TRBJ2-7, with 8 bases matching TRBD2. From germline, CDR1 is SEHNR and CDR2 FQNEAQ (reference sequence). V trimming: 6 bases; J trimming: 2 bases; junction bases outside the gene matches: 9. The CDR3 is 15 residues long. The CDR3 sequence is CASSRGGILTYEQYF. In DNA, the CDR3 is TGTGCCAGCAGTCGGGGGGGAATCTTAACCTACGAGCAGTACTTC.

The V call is TRBV19, the J call TRBJ1-2; TRBD1 matches at 7 bases. The CDR3 totals 14 residues. The ends lost 7 bases at V and 3 bases at J; junction bases unmatched: 8. CDR1 and CDR2 (germline): LNHDA, SQIVND (reference sequence). In DNA form, the CDR3 reads TGTGCCAGTAAACGGCAGGGGGGTTACTATGGCTACACCTTC. It codes for CASKRQGGYYGYTF.

This chain joins TRBV12-3 or TRBV12-4 and TRBJ1-3; maybe TRBD1 (5 bases). CDR3 length: 13 residues. V lost 2 bases and J lost 3, with 5 bases in between. DNA of the CDR3: TGTGCCAGCAGTTTAACAGGTGGAAACACCATATATTTT. It translates to CASSLTGGNTIYF.

V usage is TRBV19 and J usage is TRBJ2-1; the D is unclear. The length of the CDR3 is 11 residues. V was pared by 4 bases and J by 7 bases, with 5 bases between. CDR1 is LNHDA and CDR2 is SQIVND in the germline V gene (reference sequence). The CDR3 region is CASSKYNEQFF. The CDR3 DNA is TGTGCCAGTAGTAAATATAATGAGCAGTTCTTC.

This chain uses TRBV27 with TRBJ2-7; D perhaps matches TRBD2 (5 bases). CDR3 length: 16 residues. V lost 6 bases and J 2 bases, leaving 20 bases between the germline ends. CDR1 is MNHEY and CDR2 is SMNVEV in the germline V gene (reference sequence). CDR3 DNA: TGTGCCAGCAGACCCTCCTCCGGGGTCAAGACCTACGAGCAGTACTTC. This translates into CASRPSSGVKTYEQYF.

This chain links TRBV11-2 with TRBJ2-5, with 9 bases that match TRBD2. Germline CDR1 SGHAT, CDR2 FQNNGV. The CDR3 extends over 17 amino acids. The trim removed 1 base at V and 4 bases at J, leaving 10 bases unmatched. The CDR3 DNA reads as TGTGCCAGCAGCTTAGTTGGGCGGGGGGGCCTCATAGAGACCCAGTACTTC. Encoded protein: CASSLVGRGGLIETQYF. Supplemented by reference TRBV11-2 and TRBJ2-5, the full variable domain reads EAGVAQSPRYKIIEKRQSVAFWCNPISGHATLYWYQQILGQGPKLLIQFQNNGVVDDSQLPKDRFSAERLKGVDSTLKIQPAKLEDSAVYLCASSLVGRGGLIETQYFGPGTRLLVL.

The genes are TRBV18 and TRBJ1-2, with D tentatively TRBD1 (6 bases). CDR3 size: 13 residues. Trimming took 0 bases from V and 6 from J, leaving 8 bases between them. Per germline, CDR1 KGHSH and CDR2 LQKENI. CDR3: CASSPPNRDGYTF. In DNA, the CDR3 is TGTGCCAGCTCACCACCGAACAGGGATGGCTACACCTTC. The full variable domain, its missing parts supplied by reference TRBV18 and TRBJ1-2, is NAGVMQNPRHLVRRRGQEARLRCSPMKGHSHVYWYRQLPEEGLKFMVYLQKENIIDESGMPKERFSAEFPKEGPSILRIQQVVRGDSAAYFCASSPPNRDGYTFGSGTRLTVV.

The chain carries TRBV28 and TRBJ2-7; D might be TRBD1 (5 bases). With 7 bases removed from V and 2 bases from J, the gap between germline ends came to 18 bases. CDR1 is MDHEN and CDR2 is SYDVKM in the germline V gene. There are 15 residues in the CDR3. DNA for the CDR3: TGTGCCAGCAAGGAGATGTTACAGGTTACCTACGAGCAGTACTTC. Translation: CASKEMLQVTYEQYF.

The rearrangement uses TRBV3-1 (or the pseudogene TRBV3-2) and TRBJ2-7; the D is unclear. V gave up 2 bases and J gave up 4 bases, with 6 bases separating them. Germline assignment: CDR1 LGHDT and CDR2 YNNKEL (reference sequence). The CDR3 spans 12 residues. The CDR3 nucleotides are TGTGCCAGCAGCCAATCCGTGTACGAGCAGTACTTC. It specifies CASSQSVYEQYF.

The V and J genes are TRBV29-1 and TRBJ1-4, with 11 bases matching TRBD1. The length of the CDR3 is 17 residues. Germline trimming cut 6 bases from V and 11 bases from J; bases unmatched to any gene: 20. Germline CDR1 is SQVTM and CDR2 is ANQGSEA. Here the CDR3 reads CSVGQGGTDRGKGKLFF. CDR3 in DNA: TGCAGCGTGGGACAGGGGGGAACCGACAGGGGAAAAGGGAAACTGTTTTTT. The variable domain in full, with the rest retrieved from reference TRBV29-1 and TRBJ1-4, is SAVISQKPSRDICQRGTSLTIQCQVDSQVTMMFWYRQQPGQSLTLIATANQGSEATYESGFVIDKFPISRPNLTFSTLTVSNMSPEDSSIYLCSVGQGGTDRGKGKLFFGSGTQLSVL.

The chain employs TRBV11-1 and TRBJ1-6; D not resolved. V gave up 3 bases and J gave up 8 bases, with 8 bases separating them. Germline CDR1 reads SGHAT; CDR2 reads FQDESV (reference sequence). The CDR3 is 13 residues long. As DNA, the CDR3 is TGTGCCAGCAGCTTGGCTGTGGATTCACCCCTCCACTTT. It codes for CASSLAVDSPLHF.

The chain joins TRBV5-1 to TRBJ2-2; TRBD1 is a possible D gene (6 bases). The CDR3 is 17 amino acids. Germline CDR1 is SGHRS and CDR2 is YFSETQ. V was trimmed by 3 bases and J by 0 bases, leaving 15 bases between them. The CDR3 DNA reads TGCGCCAGCAGCTCGAACCCCGGGACAACGAACACCGGGGAGCTGTTTTTT. It encodes CASSSNPGTTNTGELFF.

The genes are TRBV19 and TRBJ2-2, with D unclear. Germline assignment: CDR1 LNHDA and CDR2 SQIVND (reference sequence). This CDR3 is 14 amino acids long. Trimming stripped 3 bases from V and 1 base from J, with 6 bases between. The CDR3 region has the DNA TGTGCCAGTAGTATTTCCAAGAACACCGGGGAGCTGTTTTTT. Amino acids: CASSISKNTGELFF.

The chain recombines TRBV9 with TRBJ1-2; 7 nucleotides agree with TRBD1. Germline trimming cut 3 bases from V and 4 bases from J; bases unmatched to any gene: 6. The length of the CDR3 is 14 residues. Germline CDR1 SGDLS, CDR2 YYNGEE. The CDR3 sequence: CASSGEGGIYGYTF. CDR3 DNA sequence: TGTGCCAGCAGCGGAGAAGGGGGCATCTATGGCTACACCTTC.

This clone has only a few counts. The chain has TRBV3-1 (or the pseudogene TRBV3-2) and TRBJ1-5; the D gene is possibly TRBD1 (6 bases). Trimming took off 2 bases at V and 6 bases at J, with 14 bases between the two ends. The germline gives CDR1 LGHDT, CDR2 YNNKEL (reference sequence). The CDR3 sequence is 15 residues long. The CDR3 protein is CASSQQGPRGQPQHF. CDR3 sequence (DNA): TGTGCCAGCAGCCAACAGGGGCCCCGAGGTCAGCCCCAGCATTTT.